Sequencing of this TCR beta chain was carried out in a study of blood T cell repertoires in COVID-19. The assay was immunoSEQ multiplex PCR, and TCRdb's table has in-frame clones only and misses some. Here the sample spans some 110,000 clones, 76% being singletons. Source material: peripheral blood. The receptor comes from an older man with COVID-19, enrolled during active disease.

The CDR3 bases are TGTGCCAGCAGCCTCTTTGCAGCCTACGAGCAGTACTTC. This sequence encodes CASSLFAAYEQYF. The chain is built from TRBV7-9 and TRBJ2-7, with no clear D. The CDR3 runs to 13 residues. Germline assignment: CDR1 SEHNR and CDR2 FQNEAQ (reference sequence). Trimming removed 5 bases at V and 2 bases at J, with 10 bases between.